The entry below describes one T cell receptor (beta chain). Its antigen is unknown. The data belong to a study of T cell responses to AZD1222 COVID-19 vaccine. The table came from immunoSEQ multiplex PCR; TCRdb's copy has only in-frame clones and leaves some out. The sample lists over 100,000 clones, 70% to 90% occurring once. Notes on the study in general: Seropositive at baseline were only a handful of AZD1222 recipients.

Germline V gene data show CDR1 as SGHRS and CDR2 as YFSETQ. The CDR3 totals 15 residues. V was cut by 1 base and J by 3 bases, with 14 bases left in between. The sample in question was peripheral blood, obtained on day 0 of MenACWY control vaccination. This receptor was obtained from an adult in good health. The rearrangement uses TRBV5-1 and TRBJ2-7; D remains unclear. The CDR3 here is CASSLLPEDIYEQYF. In nucleotides, the CDR3 is TGCGCCAGCAGCTTGCTCCCAGAAGACATCTACGAGCAGTACTTC. The full variable domain, rest sourced from reference TRBV5-1 and TRBJ2-7, is KAGVTQTPRYLIKTRGQQVTLSCSPISGHRSVSWYQQTPGQGLQFLFEYFSETQRNKGNFPGRFSGRQFSNSRSEMNVSTLELGDSALYLCASSLLPEDIYEQYFGPGTRLTVT.